The 20 T cell receptor beta chains listed next were all sequenced from one sample in a study of shared clonotypes between healthy human individuals. Profiling relied on immunoSEQ multiplex PCR, and the TCRdb table lists in-frame clones only, not all of them. The data show around 700,000 clones, 72% seen once. Specimen: memory CD4+ T cells sorted from blood. The subset here: CD45RA-negative fraction. Receptors were obtained from a woman in her 30s in good health.

V usage is TRBV28 and J usage is TRBJ1-1; D is possibly TRBD1 (5 bases). In germline, CDR1 is MDHEN, CDR2 SYDVKM. V gave up 3 bases and J gave up 6 bases, with 11 bases separating them. The CDR3 length is 13 residues. DNA for the CDR3: TGTGCCAGCAGTTTTCCAGGGAAAGCTGAAGCTTTCTTT. As protein: CASSFPGKAEAFF.

This sequence joins TRBV7-9 and TRBJ2-7; either TRBD1 or TRBD2 may fit D (5 bases each). Per germline, CDR1 SEHNR and CDR2 FQNEAQ (reference sequence). The CDR3 runs 14 residues. Trimming left V 5 bases short and J 4 bases short, with 15 bases between. For the CDR3, the DNA is TGTGCCAGCAGCCCTAGCCGGGACGCTTACGAGCAGTACTTC. Translated: CASSPSRDAYEQYF. Complete variable domain (other parts from reference TRBV7-9 and TRBJ2-7): DTGVSQNPRHKITKRGQNVTFRCDPISEHNRLYWYRQTLGQGPEFLTYFQNEAQLEKSRLLSDRFSAERPKGSFSTLEIQRTEQGDSAMYLCASSPSRDAYEQYFGPGTRLTVT.

CDR3 sequence: CASSQEGGSRETQYF. Here the CDR3 DNA reads TGCGCCAGCAGCCAAGAAGGGGGGAGTCGAGAGACCCAGTACTTC. J is TRBJ2-5 and V is TRBV4-1; either TRBD1 or TRBD2 may supply D (6 bases each). The CDR3 sequence is 15 residues long. V was pared by 0 bases and J by 4 bases, with 12 bases between. Germline-derived CDR1 and CDR2 are MGHRA and YSYEKL.

This clone appeared a few times. The chain joins TRBV18 to TRBJ2-3, with D perhaps TRBD2 (5 bases). The CDR3 extends over 15 amino acids. Germline assignment: CDR1 KGHSH and CDR2 LQKENI. Between the trimmed V and J ends, which lost 3 bases and 2 bases, there was a span of 12 bases. The CDR3 protein is CASSPGSGYTDTQYF. DNA for the CDR3: TGTGCCAGCTCACCGGGCAGCGGATACACAGATACGCAGTATTTT.

This clone came up a few times. V and J are TRBV10-1 and TRBJ2-2, with 10 nucleotides matching TRBD2. The germline V gene has CDR1 WNHNN and CDR2 SYGVQD (reference sequence). V was pared by 0 bases and J by 7 bases, with 5 bases of the junction left unmatched. The CDR3 runs 16 residues. The DNA for the CDR3 is TGCGCCAGCAGTGAGTCGGGGCTAGCGGGAGTCGGGGAGCTGTTTTTT. Encoded protein: CASSESGLAGVGELFF.

The V gene is TRBV5-1, the J gene TRBJ1-2, with a weak D call TRBD1 (5 bases). This CDR3 comprises 16 residues. The germline gives CDR1 SGHRS, CDR2 YFSETQ. Trimming removed 6 bases from V and 3 bases from J, with 21 bases in between. Here the CDR3 reads CASTPGGQGLDYGYTF. DNA for the CDR3: TGCGCCAGCACCCCAGGCGGGCAGGGCTTAGACTATGGCTACACCTTC.

The rearrangement joins TRBV19 to TRBJ1-3; D may be TRBD1 (5 bases). V lost 6 bases to trimming and J lost 1 base, with 13 bases between them. The CDR3 loop spans 15 amino acids. Germline V gene sequence: CDR1 LNHDA, CDR2 SQIVND (reference sequence). CDR3 DNA sequence: TGTGCCAGTAGAGATAAGGGGCGATCTGGAAACACCATATATTTT. Residues: CASRDKGRSGNTIYF.

The chain has TRBV6-6 and TRBJ2-7, with 7 nucleotides matching TRBD1. This CDR3 is built from 13 residues. V was clipped by 5 bases and J by 5 bases; unmatched bases: 6. Germline CDR1 is MNHNY and CDR2 is SVGAGI (reference sequence). DNA of the CDR3: TGTGCCAGCAGTCATAGACAGGGTAACGAGCAGTACTTC. It yields the protein CASSHRQGNEQYF.

The rearrangement joins TRBV18 to TRBJ2-7; 7 bases match TRBD1. The V gene's germline CDR1 is KGHSH and CDR2 LQKENI. Unmatched junction bases numbered 11, after V lost 4 bases and J lost 5 bases. This CDR3 comprises 15 residues. The DNA of the CDR3 is TGTGCCAGCTCACTAACCGGGACAGAGATCCACGAGCAGTACTTC. Translating gives CASSLTGTEIHEQYF.

V is TRBV6-4 and J is TRBJ2-7, with 11 bases that match TRBD2. Germline lookup yields CDR1 MRHNA and CDR2 SNTAGT. V was pared by 6 bases and J by 5 bases, with 9 bases of the junction left unmatched. The CDR3 has 15 amino acids. CDR3 DNA sequence: TGTGCCAGCAGCGCCACTAGCGGGAGTCTGGACGAGCAGTACTTC. Translation: CASSATSGSLDEQYF.

This clone occurred once. This chain's CDR3 is CASSQGPGGQETQYF. CDR3 in DNA: TGCGCCAGCAGCCAAGGTCCGGGGGGGCAAGAGACCCAGTACTTC. The chain has TRBV4-1 and TRBJ2-5; 8 nucleotides line up with TRBD2. The CDR3 covers 15 residues. J was trimmed by 2 bases and V by 1 base; bases with no gene match: 3. Germline values: CDR1 MGHRA, CDR2 YSYEKL.

The rearrangement links TRBV6-5 to TRBJ2-3; TRBD2 aligns across 7 bases. Germline V gene sequence: CDR1 MNHEY, CDR2 SVGAGI. The CDR3 is 14 residues long. J gave up 0 bases and V 7 bases, and 4 bases lay outside the gene matches. The CDR3 reads CASKLADSTDTQYF. CDR3 in DNA: TGTGCCAGCAAGCTAGCGGACAGCACAGATACGCAGTATTTT.

The chain is built from TRBV5-1 and TRBJ2-1; D is ambiguous. The germline V gene encodes CDR1 SGHRS and CDR2 YFSETQ. V dropped 4 bases and J dropped 3 bases, with 14 bases sitting between them. This CDR3 has 15 amino acids. In nucleotides, the CDR3 is TGCGCCAGCAGCGCGGCGAGCGCCCTCTACAATGAGCAGTTCTTC. Its translation: CASSAASALYNEQFF.

This clone came up a few times. J is TRBJ2-7 and V is TRBV25-1, with a weak D call TRBD2 (6 bases). This CDR3 has 14 amino acids. The V and J ends lost 0 bases and 6 bases respectively, with 12 bases between them. Germline lookup yields CDR1 MGHDK and CDR2 SYGVNS. The CDR3 reads CASSEYVEGREQYF. CDR3 sequence (DNA): TGTGCCAGCAGTGAATATGTGGAGGGACGCGAGCAGTACTTC.

The V and J genes are TRBV10-2 and TRBJ2-5; 7 nucleotides agree with TRBD2. The CDR3 spans 15 residues. Germline assignment: CDR1 WSHSY and CDR2 SAAADI. Germline trimming cut 7 bases from V and 5 bases from J; bases unmatched to any gene: 13. The CDR3 loop reads CASTFVSSGKETQYF. Written as DNA, the CDR3 is TGCGCCAGCACCTTTGTGTCCAGCGGGAAGGAGACCCAGTACTTC.

About this clone: A far larger clone is one base from this, pointing to a likely read error. The chain couples TRBV6-1 to TRBJ2-1; D not certain. CDR1 and CDR2 from the germline V gene are MNHNS and SASEGT. Trimming shortened V by 6 bases and J by 4 bases, and 4 bases separated the two germline ends. The CDR3 covers 11 residues. This chain's CDR3 is CASRTYNEQFF. CDR3 coding DNA: TGTGCCAGCAGAACATACAATGAGCAGTTCTTC.

This clone appeared a few times. The rearrangement uses TRBV5-4 and TRBJ1-2; 7 bases map to TRBD1. The CDR3 covers 17 residues. The germline CDR1 and CDR2 sequences are SGHNT and YYREEE (reference sequence). With 4 bases clipped from V and 0 bases from J, the junction kept 12 bases outside the gene matches. Here the CDR3 DNA reads TGTGCCAGCAGCCTGGGGGGAGGGGGCCTACCTAACTATGGCTACACCTTC. This codes for CASSLGGGGLPNYGYTF.

This rearrangement joins TRBV5-1 to TRBJ2-5; the D gene is possibly TRBD2 (6 bases). Germline V gene sequence: CDR1 SGHRS, CDR2 YFSETQ. The CDR3 has 14 residues. V dropped 1 base and J dropped 5 bases, with 12 bases sitting between them. The CDR3, as DNA: TGCGCCAGCAGCTTGCGGGAGTACTGGGAGACCCAGTACTTC. Residues: CASSLREYWETQYF.

The V gene is TRBV29-1, the J gene TRBJ2-3; TRBD2 matches at 10 bases. With V trimmed by 6 bases and J by 1 base, 7 bases remained unmatched. Germline-derived CDR1 and CDR2 are SQVTM and ANQGSEA. CDR3 length: 15 amino acids. The CDR3 nucleotides read TGCAGCGTACCACCAGCGGGGGGGGGCACAGATACGCAGTATTTT. This codes for CSVPPAGGGTDTQYF.

J is TRBJ2-1 and V is TRBV7-6; tentative D call: TRBD1 (7 bases). The CDR3 totals 15 residues. Trimming cost V 4 bases and J 8 bases, with 18 bases left between them. Germline CDR1 SGHVS, CDR2 FNYEAQ. CDR3 loop: CASSSQAGGYDEQFF. As DNA, the CDR3 is TGTGCCAGCAGCTCCCAGGCAGGGGGGTACGATGAGCAGTTCTTC.